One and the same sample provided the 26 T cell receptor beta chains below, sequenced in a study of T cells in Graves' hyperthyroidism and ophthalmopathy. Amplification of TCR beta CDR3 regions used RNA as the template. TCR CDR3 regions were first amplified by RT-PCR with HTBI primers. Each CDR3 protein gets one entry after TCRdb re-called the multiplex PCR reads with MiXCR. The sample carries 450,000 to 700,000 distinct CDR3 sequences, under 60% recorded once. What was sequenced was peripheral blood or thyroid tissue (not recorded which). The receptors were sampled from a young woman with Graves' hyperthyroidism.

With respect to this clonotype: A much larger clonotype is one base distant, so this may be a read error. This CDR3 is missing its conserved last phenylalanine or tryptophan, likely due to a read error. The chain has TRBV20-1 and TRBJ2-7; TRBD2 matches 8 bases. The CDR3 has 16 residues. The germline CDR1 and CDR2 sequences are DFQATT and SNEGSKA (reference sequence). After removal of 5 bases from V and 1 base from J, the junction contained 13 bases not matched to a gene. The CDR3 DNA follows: TGCAGTGCTGGGAAGCGGGGACTAGAACGTTCCTACGAGCAGTACCTC. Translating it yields CSAGKRGLERSYEQYL.

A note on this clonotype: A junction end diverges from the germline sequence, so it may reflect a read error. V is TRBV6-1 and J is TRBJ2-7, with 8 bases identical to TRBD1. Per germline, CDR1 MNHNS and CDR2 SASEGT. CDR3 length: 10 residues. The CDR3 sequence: CASSDRDRFF. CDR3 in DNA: TGTGCCAGCAGTGATCGGGACAGGTTCTTC.

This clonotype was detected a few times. CDR3 bases: TGCAGTGCAAGGACTAGCGGGAGTCATGAGCAGTACTTC. Amino acid sequence: CSARTSGSHEQYF. This chain connects TRBV20-1 to TRBJ2-7, with TRBD2 identical over 13 bases. J gave up 7 bases and V 6 bases, and 6 bases lay outside the gene matches. Germline V gene sequence: CDR1 DFQATT, CDR2 SNEGSKA (reference sequence). The CDR3 has 13 amino acids.

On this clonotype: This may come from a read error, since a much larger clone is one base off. In DNA, the CDR3 is TGTGCCAGCAGCAGGACGCGCCTCTACGAGCAGTACTTC. Encoded protein: CASSRTRLYEQYF. This sequence joins TRBV6-2 or TRBV6-3 and TRBJ2-7, with D hard to call. The V gene's germline CDR1 is MNHEY and CDR2 SVGEGT. Trimming stripped 6 bases from V and 3 bases from J, with 12 bases between. This CDR3 is 13 amino acids long.

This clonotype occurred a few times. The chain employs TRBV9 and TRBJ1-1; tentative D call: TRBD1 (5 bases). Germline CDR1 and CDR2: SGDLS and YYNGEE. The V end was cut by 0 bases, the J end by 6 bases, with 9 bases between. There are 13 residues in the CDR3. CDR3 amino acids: CASSVEGVAEAFF. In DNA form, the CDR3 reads TGTGCCAGCAGCGTAGAAGGGGTCGCTGAAGCTTTCTTT.

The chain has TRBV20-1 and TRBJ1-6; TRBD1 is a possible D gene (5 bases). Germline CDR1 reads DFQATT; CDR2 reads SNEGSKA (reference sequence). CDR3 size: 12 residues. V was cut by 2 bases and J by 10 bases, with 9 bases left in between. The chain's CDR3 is CSARRGASPLHF. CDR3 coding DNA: TGCAGTGCTAGAAGAGGGGCCTCACCCCTCCACTTT.

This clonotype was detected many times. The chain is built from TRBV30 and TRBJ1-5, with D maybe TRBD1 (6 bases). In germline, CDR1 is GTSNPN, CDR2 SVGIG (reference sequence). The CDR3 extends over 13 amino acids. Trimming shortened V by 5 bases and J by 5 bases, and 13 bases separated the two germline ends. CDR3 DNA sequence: TGTGCCTGGTCTACAGGGAAGGATCAGCCCCAGCATTTT. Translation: CAWSTGKDQPQHF.

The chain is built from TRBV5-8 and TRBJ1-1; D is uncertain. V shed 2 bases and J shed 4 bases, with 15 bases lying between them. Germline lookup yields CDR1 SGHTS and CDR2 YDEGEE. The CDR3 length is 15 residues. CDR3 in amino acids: CASSFLIGKSTEAFF. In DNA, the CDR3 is TGTGCCAGCAGCTTCTTAATTGGGAAAAGCACTGAAGCTTTCTTT.

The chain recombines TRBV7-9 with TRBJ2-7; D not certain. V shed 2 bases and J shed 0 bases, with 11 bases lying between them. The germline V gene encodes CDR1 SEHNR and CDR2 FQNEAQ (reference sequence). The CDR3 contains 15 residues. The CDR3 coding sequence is TGTGCCAGCAGCTTAAGCCAGGCTTACTCCTACGAGCAGTACTTC. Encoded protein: CASSLSQAYSYEQYF.

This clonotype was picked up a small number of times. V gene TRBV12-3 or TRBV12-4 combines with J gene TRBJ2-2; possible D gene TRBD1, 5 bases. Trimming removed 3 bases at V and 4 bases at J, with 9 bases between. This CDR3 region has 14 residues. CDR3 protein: CASSFQGSTGELFF. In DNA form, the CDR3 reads TGTGCCAGCAGTTTCCAGGGTAGCACCGGGGAGCTGTTTTTT.

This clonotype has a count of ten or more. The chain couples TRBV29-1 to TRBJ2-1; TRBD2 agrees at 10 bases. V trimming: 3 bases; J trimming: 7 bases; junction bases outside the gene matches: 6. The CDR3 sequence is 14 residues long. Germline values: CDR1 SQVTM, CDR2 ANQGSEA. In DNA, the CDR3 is TGCAGCGTTGATACTAGCGGGACGGGAAATGAGCAGTTCTTC. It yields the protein CSVDTSGTGNEQFF.

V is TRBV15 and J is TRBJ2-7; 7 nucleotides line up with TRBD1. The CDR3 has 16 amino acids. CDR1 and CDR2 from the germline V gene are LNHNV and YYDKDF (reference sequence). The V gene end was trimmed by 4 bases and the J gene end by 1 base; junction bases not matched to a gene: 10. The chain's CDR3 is CATSKLDPGQSYEQYF. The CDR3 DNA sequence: TGTGCCACCAGCAAACTAGATCCGGGACAGTCCTACGAGCAGTACTTC.

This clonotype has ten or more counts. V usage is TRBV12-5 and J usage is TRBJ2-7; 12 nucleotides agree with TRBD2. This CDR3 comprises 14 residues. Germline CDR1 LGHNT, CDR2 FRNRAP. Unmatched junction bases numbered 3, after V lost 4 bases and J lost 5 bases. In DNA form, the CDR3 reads TGTGCTAGTGGTTCGAGGACTAGCGGGGACGAGCAGTACTTC. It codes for CASGSRTSGDEQYF.

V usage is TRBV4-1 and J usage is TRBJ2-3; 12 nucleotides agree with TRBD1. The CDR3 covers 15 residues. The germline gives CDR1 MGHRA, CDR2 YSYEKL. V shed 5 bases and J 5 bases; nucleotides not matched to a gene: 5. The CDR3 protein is CASSIGTGGIDTQYF. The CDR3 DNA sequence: TGCGCCAGCAGCATCGGGACAGGGGGCATAGATACGCAGTATTTT.

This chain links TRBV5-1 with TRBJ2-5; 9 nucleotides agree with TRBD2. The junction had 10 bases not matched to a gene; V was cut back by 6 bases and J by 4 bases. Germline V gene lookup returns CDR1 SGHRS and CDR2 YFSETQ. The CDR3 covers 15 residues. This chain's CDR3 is CASKFLVGLAETQYF. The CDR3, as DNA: TGCGCCAGCAAATTCCTGGTGGGACTAGCAGAGACCCAGTACTTC.

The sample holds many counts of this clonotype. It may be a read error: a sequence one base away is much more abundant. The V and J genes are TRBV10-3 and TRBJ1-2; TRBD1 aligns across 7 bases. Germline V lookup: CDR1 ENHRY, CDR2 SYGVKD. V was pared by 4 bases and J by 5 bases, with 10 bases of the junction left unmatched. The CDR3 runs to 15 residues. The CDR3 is CAISGGTEGGYGYTF. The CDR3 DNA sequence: TGTGCCATCAGTGGAGGGACAGAAGGCGGATATGGCTACACCTTC.

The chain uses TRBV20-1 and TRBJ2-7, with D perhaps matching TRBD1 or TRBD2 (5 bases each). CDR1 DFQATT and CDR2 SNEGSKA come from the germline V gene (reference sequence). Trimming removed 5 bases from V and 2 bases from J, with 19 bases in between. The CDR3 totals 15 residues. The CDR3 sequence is CSAPHSGGLTYEQYF. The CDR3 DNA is TGCAGTGCTCCCCACTCTGGGGGATTGACCTACGAGCAGTACTTC.

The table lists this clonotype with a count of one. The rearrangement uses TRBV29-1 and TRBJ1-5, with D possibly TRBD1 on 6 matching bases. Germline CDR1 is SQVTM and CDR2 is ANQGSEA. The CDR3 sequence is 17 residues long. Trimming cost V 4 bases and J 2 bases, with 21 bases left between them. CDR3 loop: CSVVSGDIYYRNQPQHF. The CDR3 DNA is TGCAGCGTTGTTTCCGGGGACATATATTATCGCAATCAGCCCCAGCATTTT.

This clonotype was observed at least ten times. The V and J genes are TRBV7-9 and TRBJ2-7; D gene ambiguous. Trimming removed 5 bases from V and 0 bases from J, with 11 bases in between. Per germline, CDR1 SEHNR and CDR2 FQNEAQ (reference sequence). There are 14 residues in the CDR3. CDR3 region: CASSPLLSSYEQYF. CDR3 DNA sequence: TGTGCCAGCAGCCCTTTGCTGAGCTCCTACGAGCAGTACTTC.

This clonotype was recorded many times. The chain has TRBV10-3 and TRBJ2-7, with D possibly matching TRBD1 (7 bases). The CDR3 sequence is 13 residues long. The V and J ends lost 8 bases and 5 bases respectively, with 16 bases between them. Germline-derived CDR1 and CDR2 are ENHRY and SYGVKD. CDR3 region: CAISGAGGNEQYF. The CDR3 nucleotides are TGTGCCATCTCCGGGGCAGGGGGGAACGAGCAGTACTTC.

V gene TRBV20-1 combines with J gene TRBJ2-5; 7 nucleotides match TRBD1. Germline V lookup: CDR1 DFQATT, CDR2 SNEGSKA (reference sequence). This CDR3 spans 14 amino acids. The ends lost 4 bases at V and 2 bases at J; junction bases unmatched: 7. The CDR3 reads CSAIYRGRQETQYF. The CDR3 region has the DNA TGCAGTGCTATATACAGGGGAAGACAAGAGACCCAGTACTTC.

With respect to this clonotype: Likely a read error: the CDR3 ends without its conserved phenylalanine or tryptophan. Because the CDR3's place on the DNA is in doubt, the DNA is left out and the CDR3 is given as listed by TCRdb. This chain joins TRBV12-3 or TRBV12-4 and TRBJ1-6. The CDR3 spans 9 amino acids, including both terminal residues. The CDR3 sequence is CASSRLANR.

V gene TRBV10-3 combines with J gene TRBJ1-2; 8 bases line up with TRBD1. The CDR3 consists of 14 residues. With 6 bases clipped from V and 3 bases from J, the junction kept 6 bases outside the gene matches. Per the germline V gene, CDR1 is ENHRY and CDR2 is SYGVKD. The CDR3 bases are TGTGCCATCAGAAAGACAGGGGAGGACTATGGCTACACCTTC. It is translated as CAIRKTGEDYGYTF.

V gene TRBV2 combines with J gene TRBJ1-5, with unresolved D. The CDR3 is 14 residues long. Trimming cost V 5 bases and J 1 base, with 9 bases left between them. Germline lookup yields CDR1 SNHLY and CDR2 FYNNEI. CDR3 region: CASSSGDSNQPQHF. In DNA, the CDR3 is TGTGCCAGCAGTTCAGGAGACAGCAATCAGCCCCAGCATTTT.

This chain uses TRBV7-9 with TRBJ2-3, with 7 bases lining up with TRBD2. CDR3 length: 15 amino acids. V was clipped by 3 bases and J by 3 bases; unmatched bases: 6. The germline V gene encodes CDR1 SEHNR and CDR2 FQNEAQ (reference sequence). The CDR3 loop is CASSLDPGRTDTQYF. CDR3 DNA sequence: TGTGCCAGCAGCTTGGATCCCGGGAGGACAGATACGCAGTATTTT.

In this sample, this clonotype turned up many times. The CDR3 sequence is CASSRTGNVYYGYTF. Here the CDR3 DNA reads TGTGCCAGCAGTCGGACAGGGAATGTTTACTATGGCTACACCTTC. The V gene is TRBV12-3 or TRBV12-4, the J gene TRBJ1-2, with TRBD1 identical over 8 bases. The CDR3 totals 15 residues. The V segment lost 5 bases and the J segment 3 bases; nucleotides outside the gene matches: 8.